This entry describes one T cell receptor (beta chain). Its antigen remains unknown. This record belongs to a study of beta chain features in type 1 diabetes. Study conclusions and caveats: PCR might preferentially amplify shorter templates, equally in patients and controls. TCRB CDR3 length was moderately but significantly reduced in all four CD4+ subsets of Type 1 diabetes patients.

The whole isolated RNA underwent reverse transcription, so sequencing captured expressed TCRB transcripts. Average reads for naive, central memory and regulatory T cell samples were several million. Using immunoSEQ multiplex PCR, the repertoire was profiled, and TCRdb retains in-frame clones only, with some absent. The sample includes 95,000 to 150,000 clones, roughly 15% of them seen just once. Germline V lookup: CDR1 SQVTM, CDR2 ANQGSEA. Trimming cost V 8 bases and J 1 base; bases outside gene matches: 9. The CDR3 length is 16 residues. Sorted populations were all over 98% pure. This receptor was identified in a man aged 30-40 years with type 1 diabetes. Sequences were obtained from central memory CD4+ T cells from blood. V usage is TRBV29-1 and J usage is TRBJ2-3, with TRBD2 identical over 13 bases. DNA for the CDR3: TGCAGCTCGGAGACTAGCGGGGGGAGGGGCACAGATACGCAGTATTTT. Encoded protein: CSSETSGGRGTDTQYF.